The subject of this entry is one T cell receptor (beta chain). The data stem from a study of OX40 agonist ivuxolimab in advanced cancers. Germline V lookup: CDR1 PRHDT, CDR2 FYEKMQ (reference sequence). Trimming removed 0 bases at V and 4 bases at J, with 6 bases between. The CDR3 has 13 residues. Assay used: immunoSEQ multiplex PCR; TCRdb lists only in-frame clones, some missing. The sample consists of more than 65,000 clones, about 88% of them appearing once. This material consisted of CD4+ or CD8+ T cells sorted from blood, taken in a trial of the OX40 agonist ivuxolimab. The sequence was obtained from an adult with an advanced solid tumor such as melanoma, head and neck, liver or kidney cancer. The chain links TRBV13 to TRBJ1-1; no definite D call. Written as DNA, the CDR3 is TGTGCCAGCAGCTTAGGTGTAAGCACTGAAGCTTTCTTT. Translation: CASSLGVSTEAFF.